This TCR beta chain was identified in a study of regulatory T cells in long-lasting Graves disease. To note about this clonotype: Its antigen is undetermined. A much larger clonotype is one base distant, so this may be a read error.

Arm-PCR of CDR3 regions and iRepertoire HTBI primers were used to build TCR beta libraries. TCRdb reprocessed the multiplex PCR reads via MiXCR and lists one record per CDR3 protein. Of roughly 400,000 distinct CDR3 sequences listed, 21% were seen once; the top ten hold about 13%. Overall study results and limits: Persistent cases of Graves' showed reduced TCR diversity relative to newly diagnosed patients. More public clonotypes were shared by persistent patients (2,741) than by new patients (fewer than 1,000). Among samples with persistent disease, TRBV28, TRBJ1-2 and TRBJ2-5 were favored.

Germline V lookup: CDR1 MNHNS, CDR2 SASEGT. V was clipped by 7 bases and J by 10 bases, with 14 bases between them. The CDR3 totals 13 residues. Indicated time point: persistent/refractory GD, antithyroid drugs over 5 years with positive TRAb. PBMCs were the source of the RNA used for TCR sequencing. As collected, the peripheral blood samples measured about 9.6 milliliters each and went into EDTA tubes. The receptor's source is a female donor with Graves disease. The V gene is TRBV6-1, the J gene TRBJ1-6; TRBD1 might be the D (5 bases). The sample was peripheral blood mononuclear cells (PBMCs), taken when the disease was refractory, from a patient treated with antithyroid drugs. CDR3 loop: CASTPGTHSPLHF. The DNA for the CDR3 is TGTGCCAGCACCCCGGGGACCCACTCACCCCTCCACTTT.